This entry is about one T cell receptor beta chain. The sample belongs to a study of shared clonotypes between healthy human individuals. Germline assignment: CDR1 SGHTA and CDR2 FQGNSA. The J segment lost 2 bases and the V segment lost 5 bases, leaving 5 bases of the junction unmatched. This CDR3 spans 15 amino acids. Clones were read by immunoSEQ multiplex PCR, and TCRdb kept only the in-frame ones, dropping some. The data show under 1,100,000 clones, roughly 75% seen once. HIV-negative, healthy adults without recent acute infections or vaccinations were the donors. The J gene is TRBJ2-2, the V gene TRBV7-2; 7 positions match TRBD1. Sequences were obtained from memory CD4+ T cells sorted from blood. Sample subset: CD45RA-negative fraction. This clonotype originated in a man in his late teens or twenties in good health. As DNA, the CDR3 is TGTGCCAGCAGCCCGGGACAGACAAACACCGGGGAGCTGTTTTTT. It specifies CASSPGQTNTGELFF.